The source of this T cell receptor (beta chain) is a study of blood T cell repertoires in COVID-19. Study context: The United States, Italy and Spain were the sources of the acute and convalescent COVID-19 samples. Sources were T cells, B-cell-depleted T cells, or PBMCs; the material itself was cDNA or gDNA.

This clone was observed a single time. Its ends do not fully match the called genes, so a read error is possible. There are 15 residues in the CDR3. Per the germline V gene, CDR1 is SGHVS and CDR2 is FQNEAQ. Original analysis: From reference gene primer amplification, estimates of nucleated cell counts were derived. Assay used: immunoSEQ multiplex PCR; TCRdb lists only in-frame clones, some missing. V and J calls and clone size come straight from that table; D and trimming were deduced from the DNA. The data hold around 240,000 clones, with roughly 79% observed a single time. The source of this sequence is an elderly woman with acute or convalescent COVID-19. Sequences were obtained from peripheral blood. The V call is TRBV7-8, the J call TRBJ2-7, with 9 bases aligning to TRBD2. The CDR3 spells CASSRIRLTSGPPIF. The CDR3 region has the DNA TGTGCCAGCAGCCGTATTCGTCTGACTAGCGGACCTCCCATCTTC.